This T cell receptor (beta chain) was captured in a study of blood T cell repertoires in COVID-19 (dated by TCRdb to about 2020). About the full investigation: Samples from collaborators originated in the United States, Italy and Spain and spanned both the acute and convalescent phases of COVID-19. The prospective study material was composed of cDNA or gDNA derived from T cells, B-cell-depleted T cells, or PBMCs. Deeply sampled blood TCRbeta repertoires from subjects exposed to, actively infected with, or recovered from COVID-19 were included in the dataset. The repertoires were made available in a free public database intended to serve as a resource for research on the immune response to SARS-CoV-2. The samples were drawn from the first 160 participants of the ongoing ImmuneRACE study and from 950 to 1,500 subjects provided by 6 global collaborators. The sample metadata nearly always contained a de-identified subject ID, COVID-19 status, age in years and sex. Where available, HLA class I and class II types were obtained from metadata supplied by the sample provider rather than from assay-based typing.

This clone was recorded a few times. The specificity of this receptor is unknown. No much larger clone exists at a distance of one base, and base qualities are not known. Results the study describes overall, beyond this receptor: The amount of clinical and demographic metadata varied by source and participant and was provided uncurated.

The immunoSEQ Assay, a bias-controlled multiplex PCR, was used to amplify TCRbeta CDR3 regions from genomic DNA. Per the original workflow: The number of nucleated cells in each sample was estimated by amplification of reference gene primers within the assay. To quantify the absolute abundance of each unique TCRbeta CDR3 rearrangement, sequence reads were collapsed and filtered. For each sample, productive Simpson clonality was calculated as the square root of Simpson's diversity index over productive rearrangements. The table comes from immuneACCESS by way of TCRdb, which keeps in-frame sequences with V and J called. Part of the clones is missing from these tables; in studies checked, under half for an unresolved V gene and the rest for unknown reasons. V, J and clone size are taken as reported in that table, and D and trimming were inferred from the DNA itself. The sample table contains approximately 250,000 clones; only one count was recorded for roughly nine tenths of them. Roughly 8.5% of the sample is held by the ten biggest clonotypes.

The germline V gene encodes CDR1 MDHEN and CDR2 SYDVKM. V lost 9 bases and J lost 2 bases; the stretch between them is 10 bases long. The CDR3 contains 12 residues, cysteine and phenylalanine counted. The CDR3 DNA has 36 bases and is translated from base 1. The collaborating institutions used their own protocols to collect whole blood in K2EDTA tubes. For TCRbeta analysis, collaborators shipped samples as frozen whole blood, isolated PBMCs, or DNA extracted from either of those sample types. Sequenced input: peripheral blood. The V gene is TRBV28 and the J gene is TRBJ1-2; the D gene is perhaps TRBD1, from 6 matching bases. The source is a man aged 35-49 years with active or convalescent COVID-19. Read as DNA, the sequence is TGTGCCAGTCAGCAGGGGAACTATGGCTACACCTTC. This is translated as CASQQGNYGYTF.